The rows below give T cell receptor beta chains drawn from one sample of a study of blood T cell repertoires in COVID-19. Only in-frame clones appear in the TCRdb table, and some are missing; sequencing was by immunoSEQ multiplex PCR. Of some 130,000 clones in the sample, around 90% are singletons; the top ten hold around 3.7%. Sequencing was performed on peripheral blood. The receptors come from a middle-aged man with active COVID-19. CDR3s include the opening cysteine and the closing phenylalanine or tryptophan. Each record gives: clone size, J gene, D gene, V gene, CDR3 DNA, CDR3 protein. A D gene is named only where the DNA matches it firmly. The size entry is marked missing in some rows and otherwise reads once, few, many or a size class.

.,TRBJ1-2,.,TRBV12-3/TRBV12-4,TGTGCCAGCACCAGGGAGGGGTCCCTTGGCTACACCTTC,CASTREGSLGYTF
.,TRBJ1-2,TRBD1,TRBV5-6,TGTGCCAGCAGCTCCGGGACAGGGGTCTTTGGCTACACCTTC,CASSSGTGVFGYTF
.,TRBJ1-5,TRBD1,TRBV18,TGTGCCAGCTCACGGAACCGGGACAGCCTCAATCAGCCCCAGCATTTT,CASSRNRDSLNQPQHF
.,TRBJ2-1,TRBD2,TRBV15,TGTGCCACCAGCGGGCGGGAGGGCCAAATAAGGAATGAGCAGTTCTTC,CATSGREGQIRNEQFF
once,TRBJ1-2,.,TRBV19,TGTGCCAGTAGTACTCGCCAGGAGGGGTATCATGGCTACACCTTC,CASSTRQEGYHGYTF
.,TRBJ1-4,TRBD1,TRBV4-1,TGCGCCAGCAGCCAAGATCCCGACAGGGCGTCAACTAATGAAAAACTGTTTTTT,CASSQDPDRASTNEKLFF
.,TRBJ2-1,TRBD2,TRBV2,TGTGCCAGCAGGGGAGGGACTAGCCCCCGTGAGCAGTTCTTC,CASRGGTSPREQFF
.,TRBJ2-2,TRBD2,TRBV6-4,TGTGCCAGCAGCCTGACTAGCGGGGTGAACACCGGGGAGCTGTTTTTT,CASSLTSGVNTGELFF
.,TRBJ2-2,TRBD1,TRBV5-1,TGCGCCAGCAGCGAGGGACAGGGGGGAAACACCGGGGAGCTGTTTTTT,CASSEGQGGNTGELFF
.,TRBJ2-3,TRBD1,TRBV13,TGTGCCAGCAGCTCTTACACCGGGACAGGGGGGAGAACAGATACGCAGTATTTT,CASSSYTGTGGRTDTQYF
.,TRBJ1-5,.,TRBV6-5,TGTGCCAGCTCCTATGCCGGGTCCCCTAATCAGCCCCAGCATTTT,CASSYAGSPNQPQHF
.,TRBJ1-6,.,TRBV14,TGTGCCAGCAGCCAACTACAGTCGAATAATTCACCCCTCCACTTT,CASSQLQSNNSPLHF
.,TRBJ2-3,TRBD2,TRBV7-9,TGTGCCAGCAGAGTTCTAGCGGGGGGGCCTACAGATACGCAGTATTTT,CASRVLAGGPTDTQYF
.,TRBJ1-2,.,TRBV3-1/TRBV3-2,TGTGCCAGCAGCCAGGTCAGGGGTCGCTATGGCTACACCTTC,CASSQVRGRYGYTF
.,TRBJ2-6,.,TRBV2,TGTGCCAGCAGTGGCATCGGGGGGCCAATTCATCCGTCTGGGGCCAACGTCCTGACTTTC,CASSGIGGPIHPSGANVLTF